This entry lists 7 T cell receptor beta chains sequenced from one sample in a study of cytomegalovirus exposure and HLA in healthy donors. Both 60 Vbeta primers and 13 Jbeta primers went into the PCR. Some clones are missing from TCRdb's copy, which holds only in-frame ones; the method was immunoSEQ multiplex PCR. The sample holds 50,000 to 65,000 clones, roughly 73% seen once. Sequenced sample: PBMCs. These receptors came from a man aged 18 to 29 in good health and CMV-seronegative.

The chain recombines TRBV6-5 with TRBJ1-2; D is uncertain. In germline, CDR1 is MNHEY, CDR2 SVGAGI. The CDR3 contains 16 residues. Trimming pared 2 bases from V and 4 bases from J, leaving 17 bases between. CDR3 loop: CASSYKLFGGIYGYTF. The CDR3 DNA is TGTGCCAGCAGTTACAAGCTATTCGGAGGGATCTATGGCTACACCTTC.

The rearrangement joins TRBV6-1 to TRBJ2-7; 7 positions match TRBD2. V gave up 6 bases and J gave up 4 bases; unmatched junction bases: 12. This CDR3 is built from 15 residues. CDR1 MNHNS and CDR2 SASEGT come from the germline V gene. CDR3 residues: CASRQDGTTLYEQYF. DNA of the CDR3: TGTGCCAGCAGGCAAGACGGGACTACCCTATACGAGCAGTACTTC.

The chain joins TRBV6-5 to TRBJ1-3; D uncertain. Germline loops: CDR1 MNHEY, CDR2 SVGAGI. This CDR3 comprises 14 residues. The germline V and J ends were trimmed by 5 bases and 0 bases, with 8 bases remaining between them. Written as DNA, the CDR3 is TGTGCCAGCAGTGGCGGGGTCTCTGGAAACACCATATATTTT. This gives the protein CASSGGVSGNTIYF.

J is TRBJ1-1 and V is TRBV5-4; tentatively, D is TRBD1 (5 bases). V lost 4 bases to trimming and J lost 4 bases, with 11 bases between them. The length of the CDR3 is 13 residues. Per the germline V gene, CDR1 is SGHNT and CDR2 is YYREEE (reference sequence). The CDR3 is CASSPGWSTEAFF. The CDR3 DNA reads as TGTGCCAGCAGCCCAGGGTGGAGCACTGAAGCTTTCTTT. The full variable domain, rest sourced from reference TRBV5-4 and TRBJ1-1, is ETGVTQSPTHLIKTRGQQVTLRCSSQSGHNTVSWYQQALGQGPQFIFQYYREEENGRGNFPPRFSGLQFPNYSSELNVNALELDDSALYLCASSPGWSTEAFFGQGTRLTVV.

The genes are TRBV4-1 and TRBJ2-7; the match to TRBD2 covers 14 bases. Germline CDR1 MGHRA, CDR2 YSYEKL. This CDR3 contains 17 residues. Trimming took 4 bases from V and 2 from J; bases not matched to a gene: 7. CDR3 loop: CASSPGLAGGSPYEQYF. CDR3 sequence (DNA): TGCGCCAGCAGCCCAGGACTAGCGGGAGGATCCCCCTACGAGCAGTACTTC.

The rearrangement links TRBV7-2 to TRBJ1-3; tentative D call: TRBD1 (5 bases). The CDR3 totals 15 residues. Germline CDR1 reads SGHTA; CDR2 reads FQGNSA. V was shortened by 4 bases and J by 0 bases, with 10 bases between the two germline ends. The CDR3 loop is CASSSGGSSGNTIYF. As DNA, the CDR3 is TGTGCCAGCAGCTCCGGGGGGAGCTCTGGAAACACCATATATTTT.

The V gene is TRBV28, the J gene TRBJ2-5; possible D gene TRBD2, 5 bases. The germline CDR1 and CDR2 sequences are MDHEN and SYDVKM. This CDR3 has 13 amino acids. V was clipped by 0 bases and J by 3 bases, with 5 bases between them. The CDR3 reads CASSLWREETQYF. CDR3 DNA: TGTGCCAGCAGTTTATGGAGGGAAGAGACCCAGTACTTC.